Shown below are 18 T cell receptor beta chains from a single sample sequenced in a study of cytomegalovirus exposure and HLA in healthy donors. Primers included in the PCR were 60 Vbeta and 13 Jbeta primers. Clones were read by immunoSEQ multiplex PCR, and TCRdb kept only the in-frame ones, dropping some. The data hold over 200,000 clones, with 80% to 90% observed a single time. The material sequenced was PBMCs. The receptors originated from a woman between 18 and 29 years old in good health and CMV-seronegative.

The CDR3 loop is CASSPYYQETQYF. As DNA, the CDR3 is TGTGCCAGCAGCCCGTACTACCAAGAGACCCAGTACTTC. The chain combines TRBV11-2 with TRBJ2-5, with D unresolved. Germline loops: CDR1 SGHAT, CDR2 FQNNGV. V was pared by 5 bases and J by 0 bases, with 7 bases between. The CDR3 is made up of 13 amino acids. The full variable domain, rest sourced from reference TRBV11-2 and TRBJ2-5, is EAGVAQSPRYKIIEKRQSVAFWCNPISGHATLYWYQQILGQGPKLLIQFQNNGVVDDSQLPKDRFSAERLKGVDSTLKIQPAKLEDSAVYLCASSPYYQETQYFGPGTRLLVL.

The chain employs TRBV5-1 and TRBJ2-5; 7 bases fit TRBD1. This CDR3 region has 15 residues. Germline V gives CDR1 SGHRS, CDR2 YFSETQ. Unmatched junction bases numbered 9, after V lost 4 bases and J lost 3 bases. For the CDR3, the DNA is TGCGCCAGCAGCCCAAACACCGGGACAGAAGAGACCCAGTACTTC. Its translation is CASSPNTGTEETQYF.

This clone has more than one count but fewer than ten. The chain is built from TRBV13 and TRBJ2-7; 11 positions match TRBD2. Germline V gene sequence: CDR1 PRHDT, CDR2 FYEKMQ (reference sequence). The CDR3 has 12 residues. CDR3 coding DNA: TGTGCGACTAGCGGGGTTTCCTACGAGCAGTACTTC. It yields the protein CATSGVSYEQYF.

V usage is TRBV15 and J usage is TRBJ1-4; possibly TRBD1 for D (6 bases). The CDR3 is 16 amino acids. Trimming took off 5 bases at V and 5 bases at J, with 18 bases between the two ends. Germline V gene data show CDR1 as LNHNV and CDR2 as YYDKDF (reference sequence). The chain's CDR3 is CATSEWGLPPNEKLFF. CDR3 DNA: TGTGCCACCAGCGAATGGGGGCTCCCTCCGAATGAAAAACTGTTTTTT.

About this clone itself: The same CDR3 also results from other DNA sequences found in this sample. The rearrangement links TRBV5-1 to TRBJ2-1, with 7 bases lining up with TRBD1. V shed 4 bases, J shed 0 bases, and the junction held 4 bases outside the gene matches. The germline CDR1 and CDR2 sequences are SGHRS and YFSETQ. There are 15 residues in the CDR3. CDR3 bases: TGCGCCAGCAGCCTAACAGGGGCCTCCTACAATGAGCAGTTCTTC. Protein product: CASSLTGASYNEQFF.

The chain links TRBV6-6 to TRBJ2-2; D remains unclear. In germline, CDR1 is MNHNY, CDR2 SVGAGI (reference sequence). V lost 6 bases, J lost 0 bases, and 5 bases lay in between. The CDR3 covers 13 residues. This CDR3 reads CASRLANTGELFF. CDR3 nucleotide sequence: TGTGCCAGCAGGCTAGCGAACACCGGGGAGCTGTTTTTT.

V gene TRBV9 combines with J gene TRBJ1-5; D not certain. The CDR3 has 13 residues. Germline V gene lookup returns CDR1 SGDLS and CDR2 YYNGEE. Trimming removed 5 bases at V and 9 bases at J, with 15 bases between. CDR3 sequence (DNA): TGTGCCAGCAGTGACGGCCCCGCGGCGCCCCAGCATTTT. Residues: CASSDGPAAPQHF.

The chain joins TRBV11-3 to TRBJ2-1; TRBD2 agrees at 8 bases. V lost 5 bases, J lost 7 bases, and 7 bases stayed unmatched. Germline CDR1 SGHNT, CDR2 YENEEA. This CDR3 spans 14 amino acids. The CDR3 region has the DNA TGTGCCAGCAGCGGTCGAGCGGGGGATAATGAGCAGTTCTTC. Its protein product is CASSGRAGDNEQFF. The variable domain in full, completed from reference TRBV11-3 and TRBJ2-1, reads EAGVVQSPRYKIIEKKQPVAFWCNPISGHNTLYWYLQNLGQGPELLIRYENEEAVDDSQLPKDRFSAERLKGVDSTLKIQPAELGDSAVYLCASSGRAGDNEQFFGPGTRLTVL.

The table lists this clone with a count of one. This CDR3 is CASSVGAGTPGMNEQYF. The CDR3 DNA is TGTGCCAGCAGCGTGGGAGCCGGGACTCCGGGTATGAACGAGCAGTACTTC. The rearrangement uses TRBV9 and TRBJ2-7; D possibly corresponds to TRBD2 (6 bases). The germline CDR1 and CDR2 sequences are SGDLS and YYNGEE. The CDR3 spans 17 residues. The V and J ends lost 2 bases and 5 bases respectively, with 23 bases between them.

This sequence joins TRBV27 and TRBJ2-5, with D tentatively TRBD2 (5 bases). Germline V gene lookup returns CDR1 MNHEY and CDR2 SMNVEV (reference sequence). The CDR3 runs 12 residues. Trimming stripped 7 bases from V and 6 bases from J, with 12 bases between. The CDR3 sequence is CASTGKGKTQYF. CDR3 nucleotides: TGTGCCAGCACGGGGAAAGGAAAGACCCAGTACTTC.

V is TRBV10-3 and J is TRBJ1-2; 7 nucleotides match TRBD1. The germline V gene encodes CDR1 ENHRY and CDR2 SYGVKD. Unmatched junction bases numbered 17, after V lost 6 bases and J lost 7 bases. The CDR3 contains 16 residues. This CDR3 is CAIREGALGSYTGYTF. The CDR3 bases are TGTGCCATCAGGGAGGGGGCGCTTGGAAGCTATACTGGCTACACCTTC.

In DNA form, the CDR3 reads TGTGCCAGCAGCACCTATCGACAGTCCAAAGTAAACTATGGCTACACCTTC. Amino acids: CASSTYRQSKVNYGYTF. V and J are TRBV5-4 and TRBJ1-2, with a possible D match to TRBD1 (5 bases). Per germline, CDR1 SGHNT and CDR2 YYREEE (reference sequence). The CDR3 spans 17 residues. V lost 4 bases, J lost 2 bases, and 21 bases lay in between.

This chain joins TRBV5-1 and TRBJ2-7; 8 positions agree with TRBD2. The CDR3 contains 16 residues. The V gene end was trimmed by 1 base and the J gene end by 0 bases; junction bases not matched to a gene: 6. Germline V lookup: CDR1 SGHRS, CDR2 YFSETQ. The CDR3 bases are TGCGCCAGCAGCTTGTTTTCACTAGCGGACTCCTACGAGCAGTACTTC. Its protein is CASSLFSLADSYEQYF.

V is TRBV20-1 and J is TRBJ1-1; D ambiguous. CDR3 length equals 11 residues. The V gene's germline CDR1 is DFQATT and CDR2 SNEGSKA (reference sequence). The CDR3 coding sequence is TGCAGGTCAGCCCGGGGCACTGAAGCTTTCTTT. Translating gives CRSARGTEAFF.

The V and J genes are TRBV5-6 and TRBJ1-1; D may be TRBD1 (6 bases). Germline loops: CDR1 SGHDT, CDR2 YYEEEE. The CDR3 totals 12 residues. V gave up 5 bases and J gave up 6 bases, with 11 bases separating them. For the CDR3, the DNA is TGTGCCAGCAGGTTCGCAGGGGCTGAAGCTTTCTTT. This gives the protein CASRFAGAEAFF.

The chain is built from TRBV11-2 and TRBJ1-4; 8 nucleotides agree with TRBD1. Per germline, CDR1 SGHAT and CDR2 FQNNGV. V shed 5 bases, J shed 8 bases, and the junction held 10 bases outside the gene matches. The CDR3 runs to 15 residues. Here the CDR3 reads CASSPVAGGSEKLFF. The CDR3, as DNA: TGTGCCAGCAGCCCCGTGGCAGGGGGCTCAGAAAAACTGTTTTTT.

The chain links TRBV6-6 to TRBJ1-5; D unclear. This CDR3 has 16 amino acids. The V end lost 0 bases, the J end lost 0 bases, and 9 bases lay between the germline ends. Germline CDR1 MNHNY, CDR2 SVGAGI (reference sequence). For the CDR3, the DNA is TGTGCCAGCAGTTACTCATCCGGAGATAGCAATCAGCCCCAGCATTTT. Protein: CASSYSSGDSNQPQHF.

The gene calls are TRBV9 and TRBJ2-1, with D tentatively TRBD2 (6 bases). The CDR3 consists of 16 residues. Germline V gene lookup returns CDR1 SGDLS and CDR2 YYNGEE. Trimming took 3 bases from V and 1 from J, leaving 14 bases between them. The CDR3 DNA reads as TGTGCCAGCAGCGACGGGGGACGCGGATCCTACAATGAGCAGTTCTTC. It specifies CASSDGGRGSYNEQFF.